This is a list of T cell receptor beta chains from one sample in a study of cytomegalovirus exposure and HLA in healthy donors. Measured with immunoSEQ multiplex PCR; TCRdb has only the in-frame clones, and not every one. This sample has some 180,000 clones; roughly 80% occur once, and the top ten carry about 1.8%. The sequenced sample was PBMCs. These receptors were collected from a woman aged 18-29 years in good health and CMV-seronegative. The CDR3 runs from the conserved cysteine through the conserved F or W. The D gene is left open where the match is weak. Not every row has a clone size; where given, it reads once, few, many or a size class.

NA | NA | TRBJ1-4 | TRBV18 | TGTGCCAGCTCACCAGACGGGTCAGATGAAAAACTGTTTTTT | CASSPDGSDEKLFF
TRBD2 | NA | TRBJ2-6 | TRBV4-3 | TGCGCCAGCAGCCAAGATTCATGGGGAGGGTCTGGGGCCAACGTCCTGACTTTC | CASSQDSWGGSGANVLTF
NA | NA | TRBJ1-1 | TRBV7-9 | TGTGCCAGCAGCTTAGGGGGGGGGAACACTGAAGCTTTCTTT | CASSLGGGNTEAFF
TRBD1 | few | TRBJ2-1 | TRBV4-3 | TGCGCCAGCAGGACAAGGGGGCGTTACGGTAGGAATGAGCAGTTCTTC | CASRTRGRYGRNEQFF
NA | NA | TRBJ1-5 | TRBV25-1 | TGTGCCAGCGGTGGGGGGGGGCAGGGTCAGCCCCAGCATTTT | CASGGGGQGQPQHF
TRBD2 | NA | TRBJ2-1 | TRBV9 | TGTGCCAGCAGCGTTACTAGCGGGAGAAACAATGAGCAGTTCTTC | CASSVTSGRNNEQFF
NA | NA | TRBJ1-5 | TRBV30 | TGTGCCTGGAGCCCTGATCAGCCCCAGCATTTT | CAWSPDQPQHF
TRBD1 | NA | TRBJ2-1 | TRBV14 | TGTGCCAGCAGCCAGCCGGGACAGGGGTACAATGAGCAGTTCTTC | CASSQPGQGYNEQFF
NA | NA | TRBJ2-1 | TRBV15 | TGTGCCACCAGCAGACTCGAGAATGAGCAGTTCTTC | CATSRLENEQFF
TRBD1 | NA | TRBJ1-1 | TRBV4-3 | TGCGCCAGCAGCCAAGATCGGGCAGGGGGCGACACTGAAGCTTTCTTT | CASSQDRAGGDTEAFF
TRBD1 | NA | TRBJ1-1 | TRBV28 | TGTGCCAGCAGTGGGGGACAGTTCGACACTGAAGCTTTCTTT | CASSGGQFDTEAFF
TRBD2 | NA | TRBJ2-1 | TRBV6-5 | TGTGCCAGCAGTTATCGGGAGGGCTACAATGAGCAGTTCTTC | CASSYREGYNEQFF
NA | NA | TRBJ2-5 | TRBV27 | TGTGCCAGCAGTTTGGCCGACCAAGAGACCCAGTACTTC | CASSLADQETQYF
NA | NA | TRBJ2-7 | TRBV28 | TGTGCCAGCAGAGACATGGCCGCCTACGAGCAGTACTTC | CASRDMAAYEQYF
TRBD2 | NA | TRBJ2-7 | TRBV27 | TGTGCCAGCAGTCCCTCAGCGGGGCCAAGCTCCTACGAGCAGTACTTC | CASSPSAGPSSYEQYF
TRBD1 | NA | TRBJ1-5 | TRBV7-8 | TGTGCCAGCAGCTTCGGGGACAGGGGAAAGCAGCCCCAGCATTTT | CASSFGDRGKQPQHF
TRBD1 | NA | TRBJ2-7 | TRBV10-1 | TGCGCCAACGGGACAGGGGTATGGTACTTC | CANGTGVWYF
NA | NA | TRBJ2-3 | TRBV27 | TGTGCCAGCAGATGGACTACCTCAGATACGCAGTATTTT | CASRWTTSDTQYF
NA | NA | TRBJ2-2 | TRBV6-5 | TGTGCCAGCGGGCTGTATAACACCGGGGAGCTGTTTTTT | CASGLYNTGELFF
NA | NA | TRBJ2-5 | TRBV7-8 | TGTGCCAGCAGCCGGGACCAAGAGACCCAGTACTTC | CASSRDQETQYF
TRBD1 | NA | TRBJ1-1 | TRBV7-9 | TGTGCCAGCGCCGCCCAGGGGGCGGTTTTCACTGAAGCTTTCTTT | CASAAQGAVFTEAFF
NA | few | TRBJ2-7 | TRBV27 | TGTGCCAGCAGTGACAGATCATACGAGCAGTACTTC | CASSDRSYEQYF
NA | NA | TRBJ1-2 | TRBV20-1 | TGCAGTGCTAGACATGACTATGGCTACACCTTC | CSARHDYGYTF
TRBD1 | NA | TRBJ2-7 | TRBV27 | TGTGCCAGCAGTCATACGACAGGGGGCTCGAGCTACGAGCAGTACTTC | CASSHTTGGSSYEQYF
TRBD1 | NA | TRBJ2-7 | TRBV6-5 | TGTGCCAGCAGTCGGGACAGGGGGCTTCGAGAGCAGTACTTC | CASSRDRGLREQYF
TRBD2 | NA | TRBJ2-1 | TRBV4-3 | TGCGCCAGCAGCCAAGACAGGCTAGCGGGAGGGTCACCCAATGAGCAGTTCTTC | CASSQDRLAGGSPNEQFF